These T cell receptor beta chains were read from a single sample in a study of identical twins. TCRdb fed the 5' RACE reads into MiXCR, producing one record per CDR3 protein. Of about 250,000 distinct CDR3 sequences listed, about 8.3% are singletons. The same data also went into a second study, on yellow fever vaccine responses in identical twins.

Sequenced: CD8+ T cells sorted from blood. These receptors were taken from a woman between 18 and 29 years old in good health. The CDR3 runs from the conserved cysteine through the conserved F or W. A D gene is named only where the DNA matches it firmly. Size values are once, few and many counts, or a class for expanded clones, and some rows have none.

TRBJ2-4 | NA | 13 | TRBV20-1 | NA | CSARVPLENIQYF | TGCAGTGCTAGAGTACCCCTCGAAAACATTCAGTACTTC
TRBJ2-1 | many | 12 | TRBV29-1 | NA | CSVAWGPNEQFF | TGCAGCGTTGCCTGGGGGCCAAATGAGCAGTTCTTC
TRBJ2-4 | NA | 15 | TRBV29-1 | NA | CSVRGDTSAKNIQYF | TGCAGCGTTCGGGGGGACACCTCTGCCAAAAACATTCAGTACTTC
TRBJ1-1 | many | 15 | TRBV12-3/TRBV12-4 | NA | CASTLAGNLNTEAFF | TGTGCCAGCACCCTAGCAGGCAATTTGAACACTGAAGCTTTCTTT
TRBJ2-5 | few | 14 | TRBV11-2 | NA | CASSLESEGETQYF | TGTGCCAGCAGCTTAGAGTCAGAGGGCGAGACCCAGTACTTC
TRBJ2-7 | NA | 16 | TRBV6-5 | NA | CASSFNLLPSSYEQYF | TGTGCCAGCAGTTTCAATCTCCTCCCGAGCTCCTACGAGCAGTACTTC
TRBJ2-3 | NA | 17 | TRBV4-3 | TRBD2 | CASSRTSGRVGTDTQYF | TGCGCCAGCAGCCGAACTAGCGGGAGGGTTGGCACAGATACGCAGTATTTT
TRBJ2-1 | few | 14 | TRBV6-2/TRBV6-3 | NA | CATAHVSGINEQFF | TGTGCCACCGCCCACGTTAGCGGAATCAATGAGCAGTTCTTC
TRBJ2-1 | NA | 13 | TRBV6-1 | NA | CASTWTDNGEQFF | TGTGCCAGCACCTGGACAGACAATGGTGAGCAGTTCTTC
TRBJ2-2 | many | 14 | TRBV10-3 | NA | CAISVGAGTGELFF | TGTGCCATCAGTGTCGGAGCAGGCACCGGGGAGCTGTTTTTT
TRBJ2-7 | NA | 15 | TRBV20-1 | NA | CSARVPNSETYEQYF | TGCAGTGCTAGAGTCCCCAACAGTGAGACCTACGAGCAGTACTTC
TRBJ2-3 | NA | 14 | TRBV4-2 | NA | CASSPTVHTDTQYF | TGTGCCAGCAGTCCAACTGTACACACAGATACGCAGTATTTT
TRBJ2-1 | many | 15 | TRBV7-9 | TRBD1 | CASSLMVGTENEQFF | TGTGCCAGCAGCTTAATGGTGGGGACAGAAAATGAGCAGTTCTTC
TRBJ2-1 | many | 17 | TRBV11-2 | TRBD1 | CASSLVSGQSPYNEQFF | TGTGCCAGCAGCTTAGTGTCGGGACAGAGCCCTTACAATGAGCAGTTCTTC
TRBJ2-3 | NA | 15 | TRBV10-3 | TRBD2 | CAISEFPSGEHTQYF | TGTGCCATCAGTGAGTTTCCTAGCGGGGAACATACGCAGTATTTT